This T cell receptor (beta chain) appears in the sequencing data of a study of blood T cell repertoires in COVID-19. Turning to the study itself: The United States, Italy and Spain provided the acute and convalescent COVID-19 samples. T cells, B-cell-depleted T cells, or PBMCs provided the cDNA or gDNA that served as material.

The CDR3 totals 14 residues. Germline-derived CDR1 and CDR2 are MNHNS and SASEGT. With 3 bases removed from V and 0 bases from J, the gap between germline ends came to 6 bases. As processed by the authors: Reference gene primer amplification gave estimated nucleated cell counts. The method was immunoSEQ multiplex PCR; TCRdb's version includes in-frame clones alone and lacks a portion of them. Clone size and the V and J calls come from that table; the DNA yielded D and trimming. The sample yields approximately 97,000 clones, approximately 86% seen once. The material sequenced was peripheral blood. This TCR derives from a man aged 45-65 years with active or convalescent COVID-19. The chain carries TRBV6-1 and TRBJ1-3; no clear D. In nucleotides, the CDR3 is TGTGCCAGCAGTGACAAGAGCTCTGGAAACACCATATATTTT. Protein sequence: CASSDKSSGNTIYF.